The TCR beta chain under discussion was sequenced for a study of T-cell reconstitution after alpha-beta-depleted transplantation in children. Unique molecular identifiers featured in how the TCRbeta library was prepared. TCRdb independently ran MiXCR on the PCR reads; one entry per CDR3 protein. Here the sample spans hundreds of thousands of distinct CDR3 sequences, approximately 16% being singletons. In this sample, this clonotype turned up many times. Germline CDR1 reads DFQATT; CDR2 reads SNEGSKA (reference sequence). Unmatched junction bases numbered 15, after V lost 6 bases and J lost 7 bases. The CDR3 covers 16 residues.

V gene TRBV20-1 combines with J gene TRBJ1-5; TRBD1 agrees at 10 bases. Sequenced material: PBMCs from the stem cell graft donor, taken from the stem cell graft. The origin of this receptor is a human donor who donated a stem cell graft to a child with acute myeloid leukemia. The CDR3 here is CSAEGQGGGLRQPQHF. CDR3 coding DNA: TGCAGTGCGGAAGGACAGGGGGGAGGTCTCAGGCAGCCCCAGCATTTT.